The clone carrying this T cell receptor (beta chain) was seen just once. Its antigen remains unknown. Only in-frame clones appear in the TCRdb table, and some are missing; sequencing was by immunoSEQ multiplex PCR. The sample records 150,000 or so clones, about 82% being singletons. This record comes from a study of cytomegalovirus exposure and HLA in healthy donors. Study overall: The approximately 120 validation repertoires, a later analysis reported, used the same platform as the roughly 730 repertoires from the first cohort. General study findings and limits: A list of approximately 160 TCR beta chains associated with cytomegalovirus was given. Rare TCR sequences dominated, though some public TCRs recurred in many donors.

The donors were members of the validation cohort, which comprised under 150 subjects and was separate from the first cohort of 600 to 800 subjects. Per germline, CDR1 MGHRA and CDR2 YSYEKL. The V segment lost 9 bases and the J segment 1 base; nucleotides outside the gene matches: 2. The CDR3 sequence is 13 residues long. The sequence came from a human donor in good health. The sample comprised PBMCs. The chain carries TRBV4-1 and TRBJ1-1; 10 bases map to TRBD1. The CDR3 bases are TGCGCCAGTGGACAGGGGGAGAACACTGAAGCTTTCTTT. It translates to CASGQGENTEAFF.